The 12 T cell receptor beta chains presented below share a single source sample, sequenced in a study of CD8 T cells in ankylosing spondylitis. Each CDR3 protein gets one entry after TCRdb re-called the 5' RACE reads with MiXCR. The sample has some 100,000 distinct CDR3 sequences, almost 8.5% seen once. The sample comprised blood, either unsorted or a sorted T cell fraction (not recorded which). These receptors came from a male donor with ankylosing spondylitis or in good health (not recorded which).

This clonotype was found many times. CDR3: CASSYRGEQYF. For the CDR3, the DNA is TGCGCCAGCAGCTACAGGGGAGAGCAGTACTTC. This chain links TRBV4-1 with TRBJ2-7; TRBD1 matches at 7 bases. V was clipped by 5 bases and J by 7 bases; unmatched bases: 2. There are 11 residues in the CDR3. Germline CDR1 is MGHRA and CDR2 is YSYEKL.

The rearrangement links TRBV12-3 or TRBV12-4 to TRBJ2-6; tentatively, D is TRBD1 or TRBD2 (5 bases each). CDR3 size: 16 residues. Trimming shortened V by 2 bases and J by 3 bases, and 11 bases separated the two germline ends. The CDR3 DNA is TGTGCCAGCAGTTTACAGGGCCGGGGTGGGGCCAACGTCCTGACTTTC. Amino acid sequence: CASSLQGRGGANVLTF.

Only one count was recorded for this clonotype. With a much larger clone just one base away, this may be a read error. The genes are TRBV5-4 and TRBJ2-3, with 11 bases aligning to TRBD2. The CDR3 is 17 residues long. Losses at the gene ends were 4 bases for V and 10 bases for J; bases not matched to a gene: 17. Germline CDR1 reads SGHNT; CDR2 reads YYREEE (reference sequence). CDR3 DNA: TGTGCCAGCAGCCCGGGGACTAGCGGAGTAGTGGTGGATGCGCAGTATTTT. Translation gives CASSPGTSGVVVDAQYF.

This clonotype was counted between two and nine times. V and J are TRBV6-5 and TRBJ2-1, with TRBD2 identical over 9 bases. There are 18 residues in the CDR3. The V gene's germline CDR1 is MNHEY and CDR2 SVGAGI. V shed 1 base and J 6 bases; nucleotides not matched to a gene: 13. The CDR3: CASSYYRGVAGVPNEQFF. DNA of the CDR3: TGTGCCAGCAGTTACTACAGAGGGGTAGCGGGAGTGCCCAATGAGCAGTTCTTC.

This clonotype appeared many times. V is TRBV7-2 and J is TRBJ1-2; D might be TRBD1 (5 bases). V lost 7 bases and J lost 4, with 16 bases in between. The V gene's germline CDR1 is SGHTA and CDR2 FQGNSA. The CDR3 consists of 14 residues. The CDR3 DNA reads as TGTGCCAGCACATCTGGGAGGGGATCCTATGGCTACACCTTC. This codes for CASTSGRGSYGYTF. The variable domain in full, completed from reference TRBV7-2 and TRBJ1-2, reads GAGVSQSPSNKVTEKGKDVELRCDPISGHTALYWYRQSLGQGLEFLIYFQGNSAPDKSGLPSDRFSAERTGGSVSTLTIQRTQQEDSAVYLCASTSGRGSYGYTFGSGTRLTVV.

A few counts support this clonotype. The chain joins TRBV4-3 to TRBJ2-1; TRBD2 matches 13 bases. CDR1 LGHNA and CDR2 YSLEER come from the germline V gene. The CDR3 totals 19 residues. V shed 1 base, J shed 0 bases, and the junction held 6 bases outside the gene matches. The CDR3 bases are TGCGCCAGCAGCCAAGGTCCGACTAGCGGGGGGAGCTCCTACAATGAGCAGTTCTTC. It yields the protein CASSQGPTSGGSSYNEQFF.

CDR3 DNA sequence: TGTGCCAGTAGTACAAACCGGGCTGCAACTAATGAAAAACTGTTTTTT. Its translation: CASSTNRAATNEKLFF. The chain is built from TRBV19 and TRBJ1-4; D is unclear. The CDR3 sequence is 16 residues long. V lost 4 bases and J lost 0, with 12 bases in between. CDR1 is LNHDA and CDR2 is SQIVND in the germline V gene (reference sequence).

This clonotype was detected ten times or more. The chain links TRBV6-5 to TRBJ2-3, with TRBD2 matching over 12 bases. The CDR3 is 17 amino acids. After removal of 4 bases from V and 0 bases from J, the junction contained 5 bases not matched to a gene. Germline V gene sequence: CDR1 MNHEY, CDR2 SVGAGI. Here the CDR3 reads CASSSRTSGASTDTQYF. In DNA form, the CDR3 reads TGTGCCAGCAGTTCCCGGACTAGCGGGGCTAGCACAGATACGCAGTATTTT.

In its sample, this clonotype was seen many times. The chain is built from TRBV10-3 and TRBJ2-4, with 7 nucleotides matching TRBD2. Looked up from germline, CDR1 is ENHRY and CDR2 is SYGVKD. This CDR3 spans 17 amino acids. The V and J ends lost 5 bases and 0 bases, in that order; junction bases with no gene match: 10. The CDR3 coding sequence is TGTGCCATCAGTAGCGGGGTAATCGAACTAGCCAAAAACATTCAGTACTTC. Protein sequence: CAISSGVIELAKNIQYF.

This clonotype was seen repeatedly, ten times or more. This chain uses TRBV9 with TRBJ1-1; maybe TRBD1 (6 bases). V was cut by 4 bases and J by 4 bases, with 14 bases left in between. CDR1 is SGDLS and CDR2 is YYNGEE in the germline V gene. The CDR3 extends over 14 amino acids. CDR3 sequence reads: CASSPTIQGTEAFF. The CDR3 DNA reads as TGTGCCAGCAGCCCCACGATACAGGGCACTGAAGCTTTCTTT.

In this sample, this clonotype turned up many times. The chain combines TRBV7-9 with TRBJ2-5; D ambiguous. CDR1 and CDR2 from the germline V gene are SEHNR and FQNEAQ (reference sequence). There are 14 residues in the CDR3. With 5 bases removed from V and 5 bases from J, the gap between germline ends came to 15 bases. Written as DNA, the CDR3 is TGTGCCAGCAGCGCTAAATGGCCAGAGGAGACCCAGTACTTC. This encodes CASSAKWPEETQYF. The entire variable domain, with the rest obtained from reference TRBV7-9 and TRBJ2-5, is as follows: DTGVSQNPRHKITKRGQNVTFRCDPISEHNRLYWYRQTLGQGPEFLTYFQNEAQLEKSRLLSDRFSAERPKGSFSTLEIQRTEQGDSAMYLCASSAKWPEETQYFGPGTRLLVL.

This clonotype was picked up many times. The chain combines TRBV7-8 with TRBJ1-2; unclear D gene. The CDR3 length is 12 residues. Germline loops: CDR1 SGHVS, CDR2 FQNEAQ. V was clipped by 5 bases and J by 8 bases, with 12 bases between them. CDR3 nucleotide sequence: TGTGCCAGCAGCCTCCGAGAGTCCGGCTACACCTTC. Translating it yields CASSLRESGYTF.